This TCR beta chain is drawn from a study of shared clonotypes between healthy human individuals. Study-level background: The donors, two women and a few men, were aged 18 to 49. Notes on the study in general: Clonotypes which were not shared had lower generation probabilities than clonotypes that all four donors shared.

CDR3 size: 13 residues. Per the germline V gene, CDR1 is SEHNR and CDR2 is FQNEAQ (reference sequence). V lost 4 bases to trimming and J lost 2 bases, with 8 bases between them. As for this clone: Its antigen is unidentified.

In the original analysis: ImmunoSEQ output lacked quality scores and full-length reads, limiting matched filtering. TCRdb's table, derived via immunoSEQ multiplex PCR, lists solely in-frame clones and lacks some. The DNA was the basis for D and trimming; V, J and clone size are from that table. In the table there are approximately 2.5 million clones, 90% to 95% of which are singletons. Sequenced: naive CD4+ T cells from PBMCs. Subset denoted: CD45RA+ positively selected. This clonotype was sampled from a man in his late teens or twenties in good health. Some clones in this sample may be carry-over from other donors' samples. The chain combines TRBV7-9 with TRBJ2-5; possibly TRBD2 for D (5 bases). CDR3 residues: CASSSGGQETQYF. The CDR3 DNA sequence: TGTGCCAGCAGCTCAGGAGGTCAAGAGACCCAGTACTTC.